This T cell receptor beta chain was retrieved from a study of T cell repertoires in cytomegalovirus infection. Background on the study: HLA-B-restricted CMV epitopes that are well studied, plus recently identified HLA-C-restricted ones, were used by the study. Public TCR beta signatures indicated both CMV infection and matching HLA type.

Germline V gene sequence: CDR1 SGHTA, CDR2 FQGNSA. This CDR3 region has 15 residues. The ends were cut back, 1 base at V and 4 bases at J, with 14 bases in the middle. TCRdb re-derived calls from the reads in MiXCR, one entry per CDR3 protein. The sample has hundreds of thousands of distinct CDR3 sequences, roughly 34% seen once. Study-level points and caveats: Across the ex vivo response, the dominant clonotypes were HLA-C-restricted CMV-specific TCR beta clonotypes.

As regards this clonotype: Its antigen remains unknown.

This receptor was taken from a human donor in good health (CMV status not recorded). Some clones in this sample may be carry-over from other donors' samples. The chain links TRBV7-2 to TRBJ2-7, with unresolved D. The material was cultured PBMCs, obtained from culture after CMV antigen stimulation. The CDR3 bases are TGTGCCAGCAGCTTAGGGGTGAGGCTCCCTTACGAGCAGTACTTC. Translation gives CASSLGVRLPYEQYF.